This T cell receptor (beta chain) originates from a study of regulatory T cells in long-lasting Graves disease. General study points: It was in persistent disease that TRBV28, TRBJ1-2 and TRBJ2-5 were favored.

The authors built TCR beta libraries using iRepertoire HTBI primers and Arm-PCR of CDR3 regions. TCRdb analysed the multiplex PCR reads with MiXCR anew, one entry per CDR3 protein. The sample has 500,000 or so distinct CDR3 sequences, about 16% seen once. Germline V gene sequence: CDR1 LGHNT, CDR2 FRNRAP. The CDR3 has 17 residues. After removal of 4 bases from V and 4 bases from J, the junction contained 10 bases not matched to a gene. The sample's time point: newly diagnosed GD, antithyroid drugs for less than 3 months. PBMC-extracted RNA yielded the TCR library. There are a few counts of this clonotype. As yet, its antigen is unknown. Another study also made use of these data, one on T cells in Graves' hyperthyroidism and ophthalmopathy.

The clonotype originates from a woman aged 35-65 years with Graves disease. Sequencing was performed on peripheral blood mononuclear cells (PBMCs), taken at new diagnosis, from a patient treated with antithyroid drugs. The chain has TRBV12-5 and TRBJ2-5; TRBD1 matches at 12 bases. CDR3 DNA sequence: TGTGCTAGTGGTTCACCACGGGGACAGGGGGCTGGAGAGACCCAGTACTTC. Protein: CASGSPRGQGAGETQYF.